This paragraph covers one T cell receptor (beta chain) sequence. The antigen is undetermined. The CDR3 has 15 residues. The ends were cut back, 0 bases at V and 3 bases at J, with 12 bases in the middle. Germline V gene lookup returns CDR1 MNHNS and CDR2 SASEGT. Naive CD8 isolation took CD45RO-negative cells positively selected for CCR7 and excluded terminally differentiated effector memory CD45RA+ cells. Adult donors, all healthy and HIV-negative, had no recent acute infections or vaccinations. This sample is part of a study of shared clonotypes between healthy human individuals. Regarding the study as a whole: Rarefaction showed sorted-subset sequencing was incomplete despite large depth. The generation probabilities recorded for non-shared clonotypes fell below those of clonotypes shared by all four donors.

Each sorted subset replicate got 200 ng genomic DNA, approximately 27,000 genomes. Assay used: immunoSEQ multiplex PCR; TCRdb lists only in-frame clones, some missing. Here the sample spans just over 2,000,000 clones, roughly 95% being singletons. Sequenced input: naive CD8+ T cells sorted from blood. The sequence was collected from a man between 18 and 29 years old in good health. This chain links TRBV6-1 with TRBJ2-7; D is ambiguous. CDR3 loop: CASSEAQNPLYEQYF. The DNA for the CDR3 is TGTGCCAGCAGTGAAGCCCAGAATCCCCTCTACGAGCAGTACTTC.